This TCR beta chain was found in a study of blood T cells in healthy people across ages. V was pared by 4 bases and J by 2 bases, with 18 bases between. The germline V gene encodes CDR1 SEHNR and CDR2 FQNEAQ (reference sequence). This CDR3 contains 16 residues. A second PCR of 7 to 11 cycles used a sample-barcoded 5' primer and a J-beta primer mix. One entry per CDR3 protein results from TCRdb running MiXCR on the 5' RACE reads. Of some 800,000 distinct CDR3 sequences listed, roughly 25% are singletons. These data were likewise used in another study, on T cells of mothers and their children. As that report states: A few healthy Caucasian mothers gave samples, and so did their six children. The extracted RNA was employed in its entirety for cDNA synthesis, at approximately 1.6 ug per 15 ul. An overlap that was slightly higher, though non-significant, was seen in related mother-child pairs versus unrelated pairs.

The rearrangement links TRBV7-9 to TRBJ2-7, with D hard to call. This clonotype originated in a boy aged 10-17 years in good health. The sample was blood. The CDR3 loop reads CASSSLYGSSPYEQYF. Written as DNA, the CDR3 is TGTGCCAGCAGCTCCCTATACGGGTCCTCTCCCTACGAGCAGTACTTC.